Presented here are 32 T cell receptor beta chains from one specimen sequenced in a study of T cell changes during pregnancy in multiple sclerosis. Assay used: immunoSEQ multiplex PCR; TCRdb lists only in-frame clones, some missing. The table has 40,000 to 45,000 clones, 75% to 95% seen once. The sample consisted of CD4+ T cells from peripheral blood mononuclear cells, taken before pregnancy. These receptors came from a female donor with multiple sclerosis, enrolled in a pregnancy study.

This chain links TRBV7-2 with TRBJ2-5; 8 bases align to TRBD1. Looked up from germline, CDR1 is SGHTA and CDR2 is FQGNSA. J was trimmed by 4 bases and V by 5 bases; bases with no gene match: 9. The length of the CDR3 is 15 residues. CDR3 protein: CASSTDRDPRETQYF. CDR3 coding DNA: TGTGCCAGCAGCACGGACAGGGACCCTCGAGAGACCCAGTACTTC.

This clone is a singleton in its sample. The chain has TRBV9 and TRBJ2-7; D remains ambiguous. The CDR3 covers 14 residues. V lost 4 bases, J lost 0 bases, and 11 bases lay in between. Germline assignment: CDR1 SGDLS and CDR2 YYNGEE. Written as DNA, the CDR3 is TGTGCCAGCAGCATAACGCAGGCCTCCTACGAGCAGTACTTC. This translates into CASSITQASYEQYF.

The chain uses TRBV7-2 and TRBJ1-1, with D maybe TRBD1 (5 bases). The CDR3 is 16 residues long. Trimming cost V 7 bases and J 7 bases, with 25 bases left between them. From germline, CDR1 is SGHTA and CDR2 FQGNSA. Here the CDR3 reads CASTLYSTATRNEAFF. The CDR3 nucleotides are TGTGCCAGCACCCTATATTCGACAGCTACTCGGAATGAAGCTTTCTTT.

This CDR3 reads CAWSVGGPGAKYEQYF. The CDR3 DNA sequence: TGTGCCTGGAGTGTGGGAGGGCCGGGAGCCAAGTACGAGCAGTACTTC. The rearrangement links TRBV30 to TRBJ2-7; 7 bases align to TRBD2. Trimming took 0 bases from V and 4 from J; bases not matched to a gene: 12. This CDR3 is 16 amino acids long. The V gene's germline CDR1 is GTSNPN and CDR2 SVGIG (reference sequence).

This chain links TRBV6-1 with TRBJ1-1; 7 nucleotides align to TRBD1. Per the germline V gene, CDR1 is MNHNS and CDR2 is SASEGT. V was clipped by 6 bases and J by 4 bases; unmatched bases: 8. The CDR3 runs to 14 residues. DNA for the CDR3: TGTGCCAGCAGAGTCATACAGGGGCCCACTGAAGCTTTCTTT. It translates to CASRVIQGPTEAFF.

In DNA, the CDR3 is TGTGCCATCAGAGCCGGGACAGGGGACTATGGCTACACCTTC. It codes for CAIRAGTGDYGYTF. V usage is TRBV10-3 and J usage is TRBJ1-2; 10 nucleotides match TRBD1. This CDR3 spans 14 amino acids. Trimming took 6 bases from V and 3 from J; bases not matched to a gene: 4. Germline loops: CDR1 ENHRY, CDR2 SYGVKD.

This clone was seen only once. J is TRBJ1-2 and V is TRBV5-8; 7 bases align to TRBD1. This CDR3 contains 14 residues. The trim removed 4 bases at V and 5 bases at J, leaving 8 bases unmatched. CDR1 and CDR2 (germline): SGHTS, YDEGEE. CDR3 coding DNA: TGTGCCAGCAGCCGGACAGGAAAGCTTTATGGCTACACCTTC. It yields the protein CASSRTGKLYGYTF.

The V gene is TRBV11-3, the J gene TRBJ2-3; D is perhaps TRBD1 (6 bases). The germline CDR1 and CDR2 sequences are SGHNT and YENEEA. The V end was cut by 1 base, the J end by 2 bases, with 10 bases between. The CDR3 runs 15 residues. The CDR3 nucleotides are TGTGCCAGCAGCTTAGCGGACAGCGCCACAGATACGCAGTATTTT. This gives the protein CASSLADSATDTQYF. The full variable domain, rest sourced from reference TRBV11-3 and TRBJ2-3, is EAGVVQSPRYKIIEKKQPVAFWCNPISGHNTLYWYLQNLGQGPELLIRYENEEAVDDSQLPKDRFSAERLKGVDSTLKIQPAELGDSAVYLCASSLADSATDTQYFGPGTRLTVL.

The chain has TRBV7-6 and TRBJ2-7; maybe TRBD1 (6 bases). This CDR3 is 13 amino acids long. The V gene's germline CDR1 is SGHVS and CDR2 FNYEAQ. The germline V and J ends were trimmed by 0 bases and 7 bases, with 10 bases remaining between them. CDR3: CASSLARDREQYF. CDR3 DNA: TGTGCCAGCAGCTTAGCTCGAGACAGGGAGCAGTACTTC.

The chain joins TRBV5-4 to TRBJ2-3; tentatively, D is TRBD1 (5 bases). Germline V gives CDR1 SGHNT, CDR2 YYREEE (reference sequence). This CDR3 contains 15 residues. The ends were cut back, 1 base at V and 1 base at J, with 10 bases in the middle. Here the CDR3 DNA reads TGTGCCAGCAGCTTGCTGGACACCCGCACAGATACGCAGTATTTT. Residues: CASSLLDTRTDTQYF.

The genes are TRBV30 and TRBJ1-1; TRBD1 agrees at 8 bases. The CDR3 length is 15 residues. V lost 1 base and J lost 5; bases outside the gene matches: 9. CDR1 GTSNPN and CDR2 SVGIG come from the germline V gene (reference sequence). The CDR3 DNA reads as TGTGCCTGGAGTGGGATCAGACAGGGGAGGACTGAAGCTTTCTTT. Translating gives CAWSGIRQGRTEAFF.

The rearrangement links TRBV12-5 to TRBJ2-7; a possible D gene is TRBD1 (5 bases). V lost 0 bases to trimming and J lost 0 bases, with 12 bases between them. The CDR3 runs to 16 residues. The germline CDR1 and CDR2 sequences are LGHNT and FRNRAP. In nucleotides, the CDR3 is TGTGCTAGTGGTTTGGTAGTAACAGGCAGCTCCTACGAGCAGTACTTC. Protein: CASGLVVTGSSYEQYF. Using reference TRBV12-5 and TRBJ2-7 for the parts outside the CDR3, the full variable domain is DARVTQTPRHKVTEMGQEVTMRCQPILGHNTVFWYRQTMMQGLELLAYFRNRAPLDDSGMPKDRFSAEMPDATLATLKIQPSEPRDSAVYFCASGLVVTGSSYEQYFGPGTRLTVT.

The rearrangement uses TRBV5-8 and TRBJ2-1; 8 positions agree with TRBD2. There are 15 residues in the CDR3. Germline-derived CDR1 and CDR2 are SGHTS and YDEGEE. V lost 4 bases to trimming and J lost 6 bases; unmatched junction nucleotides: 9. This CDR3 reads CASSRAGLVTNEQFF. The DNA of the CDR3 is TGTGCCAGCAGCCGGGCGGGACTAGTCACCAATGAGCAGTTCTTC.

J is TRBJ1-2 and V is TRBV5-1; tentatively, D is TRBD1 (5 bases). This CDR3 comprises 14 residues. V lost 0 bases and J lost 3, with 9 bases in between. Looked up from germline, CDR1 is SGHRS and CDR2 is YFSETQ. CDR3 DNA sequence: TGCGCCAGCAGCTTGGTGACAGCAGACTATGGCTACACCTTC. This sequence encodes CASSLVTADYGYTF. The full variable domain, in which reference TRBV5-1 and TRBJ1-2 provide the parts outside the CDR3, is KAGVTQTPRYLIKTRGQQVTLSCSPISGHRSVSWYQQTPGQGLQFLFEYFSETQRNKGNFPGRFSGRQFSNSRSEMNVSTLELGDSALYLCASSLVTADYGYTFGSGTRLTVV.

The rearrangement links TRBV29-1 to TRBJ2-5; 7 bases are shared with TRBD1. Germline CDR1 is SQVTM and CDR2 is ANQGSEA. V trimming: 2 bases; J trimming: 4 bases; junction bases outside the gene matches: 1. The CDR3 spans 12 residues. CDR3 DNA: TGCAGCGTTGAAAAGGGGGCAGAGACCCAGTACTTC. Translating it yields CSVEKGAETQYF. The variable domain in full, completed from reference TRBV29-1 and TRBJ2-5, reads SAVISQKPSRDICQRGTSLTIQCQVDSQVTMMFWYRQQPGQSLTLIATANQGSEATYESGFVIDKFPISRPNLTFSTLTVSNMSPEDSSIYLCSVEKGAETQYFGPGTRLLVL.

V and J are TRBV19 and TRBJ1-6; possible D gene TRBD1, 6 bases. CDR1 LNHDA and CDR2 SQIVND come from the germline V gene (reference sequence). This CDR3 has 19 residues. Trimming took off 9 bases at V and 0 bases at J, with 24 bases between the two ends. This CDR3 reads CASLGNDRTESSYNSPLHF. DNA for the CDR3: TGTGCCAGCCTAGGTAATGACCGGACAGAGAGCTCCTATAATTCACCCCTCCACTTT.

CDR3 nucleotides: TGTGCCAGCAGCTTGTTACTAGCGGGGGGGCCCGGTGAGACCCAGTACTTC. Translating it yields CASSLLLAGGPGETQYF. The rearrangement joins TRBV7-7 to TRBJ2-5, with TRBD2 matching 13 bases. Germline assignment: CDR1 SSHAT and CDR2 FNYEAQ (reference sequence). Losses at the gene ends were 3 bases for V and 5 bases for J; bases not matched to a gene: 9. The CDR3 spans 17 residues.

The gene calls are TRBV30 and TRBJ2-7; 8 positions agree with TRBD1. V dropped 1 base and J dropped 4; count of bases not matched to a gene: 0. The CDR3 has 12 amino acids. CDR1 is GTSNPN, CDR2 SVGIG, per germline (reference sequence). The CDR3 DNA sequence: TGTGCCTGGAGTGGACAGGGGTACGAGCAGTACTTC. As protein: CAWSGQGYEQYF.

This clone was detected once. This chain links TRBV7-2 with TRBJ2-4; the D gene is possibly TRBD1 (6 bases). The CDR3 has 16 residues. The V end lost 0 bases, the J end lost 2 bases, and 11 bases lay between the germline ends. Germline-derived CDR1 and CDR2 are SGHTA and FQGNSA. CDR3 DNA sequence: TGTGCCAGCAGCTTAGCCCCAGGGGTAACCAAAAACATTCAGTACTTC. Protein product: CASSLAPGVTKNIQYF.

The V gene is TRBV18, the J gene TRBJ1-5; the D gene is possibly TRBD1 (6 bases). The CDR3 runs 13 residues. V was clipped by 6 bases and J by 5 bases, with 11 bases between them. Germline lookup yields CDR1 KGHSH and CDR2 LQKENI. As DNA, the CDR3 is TGTGCCAGCTCGGAAGGGGGATATCAGCCCCAGCATTTT. This translates into CASSEGGYQPQHF.

The chain is built from TRBV2 and TRBJ1-1, with 9 positions matching TRBD1. V shed 5 bases, J shed 3 bases, and the junction held 4 bases outside the gene matches. Germline lookup yields CDR1 SNHLY and CDR2 FYNNEI. The CDR3 sequence is 14 residues long. The CDR3 DNA is TGTGCCAGCAGTAGACAGGGGGGGGACACTGAAGCTTTCTTT. Translation gives CASSRQGGDTEAFF.

The genes are TRBV28 and TRBJ2-5, with 9 bases identical to TRBD1. Germline V gene sequence: CDR1 MDHEN, CDR2 SYDVKM. V shed 5 bases, J shed 5 bases, and the junction held 3 bases outside the gene matches. The CDR3 covers 13 residues. CDR3 region: CASSTGGWETQYF. The CDR3 DNA sequence: TGTGCCAGCAGTACAGGGGGCTGGGAGACCCAGTACTTC. The full variable domain, completed using reference TRBV28 and TRBJ2-5, is DVKVTQSSRYLVKRTGEKVFLECVQDMDHENMFWYRQDPGLGLRLIYFSYDVKMKEKGDIPEGYSVSREKKERFSLILESASTNQTSMYLCASSTGGWETQYFGPGTRLLVL.

The chain uses TRBV11-2 and TRBJ2-5; 9 positions match TRBD2. Germline lookup yields CDR1 SGHAT and CDR2 FQNNGV. This CDR3 has 18 residues. With V trimmed by 3 bases and J by 10 bases, 21 bases remained unmatched. The CDR3 DNA is TGTGCCAGCAGCTTGGCGGTGGGGATTAGCGGGGGTGCCGGGGGCCAGTACTTC. It specifies CASSLAVGISGGAGGQYF.

The DNA for the CDR3 is TGTGCCACCAGTCCCTCCCGGGACAATCAGCCCCAGCATTTT. It is translated as CATSPSRDNQPQHF. The chain uses TRBV15 and TRBJ1-5; D uncertain. The CDR3 covers 14 residues. CDR1 is LNHNV, CDR2 YYDKDF, per germline (reference sequence). The V end was cut by 6 bases, the J end by 3 bases, with 12 bases between.

This chain uses TRBV19 with TRBJ1-1; D is possibly TRBD1 (6 bases). The V end lost 3 bases, the J end lost 1 base, and 12 bases lay between the germline ends. Per the germline V gene, CDR1 is LNHDA and CDR2 is SQIVND (reference sequence). The CDR3 is made up of 15 amino acids. CDR3 sequence (DNA): TGTGCCAGTAGTATGGTGGGACAACGGAACACTGAAGCTTTCTTT. Protein product: CASSMVGQRNTEAFF.

The chain has TRBV7-7 and TRBJ2-2, with TRBD2 matching 9 bases. Germline CDR1 is SSHAT and CDR2 is FNYEAQ (reference sequence). After removal of 5 bases from V and 3 bases from J, the junction contained 4 bases not matched to a gene. This CDR3 comprises 15 residues. The CDR3 sequence: CASSPGLADTGELFF. CDR3 DNA sequence: TGTGCCAGCAGCCCGGGACTAGCAGACACCGGGGAGCTGTTTTTT.

The gene calls are TRBV2 and TRBJ2-1; 12 nucleotides line up with TRBD2. CDR1 and CDR2 from the germline V gene are SNHLY and FYNNEI. V lost 0 bases to trimming and J lost 5 bases; unmatched junction nucleotides: 17. The CDR3 has 21 residues. The CDR3 loop reads CASSEARWAGLAGTPNNEQFF. CDR3 sequence (DNA): TGTGCCAGCAGTGAAGCGCGTTGGGCAGGACTAGCGGGAACTCCTAACAATGAGCAGTTCTTC.

The chain recombines TRBV6-1 with TRBJ1-1; D is possibly TRBD1 (5 bases). V shed 1 base and J shed 0 bases, with 6 bases lying between them. Germline-derived CDR1 and CDR2 are MNHNS and SASEGT. CDR3 length: 14 amino acids. CDR3 in amino acids: CASSEEGMNTEAFF. CDR3 nucleotides: TGTGCCAGCAGTGAAGAGGGGATGAACACTGAAGCTTTCTTT.

V gene TRBV9 combines with J gene TRBJ2-1, with D maybe TRBD1 (6 bases). The V end was cut by 3 bases, the J end by 10 bases, with 23 bases between. The CDR3 covers 16 residues. Germline lookup yields CDR1 SGDLS and CDR2 YYNGEE. CDR3 sequence: CASSDPRAGENLEQFF. CDR3 nucleotides: TGTGCCAGCAGCGACCCTAGGGCAGGGGAAAATTTGGAGCAGTTCTTC.

The J gene is TRBJ1-4, the V gene TRBV29-1, with a possible D match to TRBD1 (6 bases). Trimming stripped 5 bases from V and 7 bases from J, with 11 bases between. Germline V gives CDR1 SQVTM, CDR2 ANQGSEA. This CDR3 comprises 12 residues. CDR3 sequence reads: CSVSTGSEKLFF. The CDR3 DNA is TGCAGCGTTTCGACAGGTAGTGAAAAACTGTTTTTT. The variable domain in full, with the rest retrieved from reference TRBV29-1 and TRBJ1-4, is SAVISQKPSRDICQRGTSLTIQCQVDSQVTMMFWYRQQPGQSLTLIATANQGSEATYESGFVIDKFPISRPNLTFSTLTVSNMSPEDSSIYLCSVSTGSEKLFFGSGTQLSVL.

The rearrangement joins TRBV2 to TRBJ2-3; D perhaps matches TRBD1 (6 bases). This CDR3 has 16 residues. Germline CDR1 is SNHLY and CDR2 is FYNNEI. V was cut by 3 bases and J by 2 bases, with 15 bases left in between. In DNA form, the CDR3 reads TGTGCCAGCAGTGATGGGGGCCTCCCCTCCACAGATACGCAGTATTTT. It is translated as CASSDGGLPSTDTQYF.

The count of this clone is one. The genes are TRBV28 and TRBJ2-6, with D perhaps TRBD2 (5 bases). Germline V gene sequence: CDR1 MDHEN, CDR2 SYDVKM. This CDR3 comprises 14 residues. V was clipped by 2 bases and J by 19 bases, with 21 bases between them. The CDR3 DNA reads TGTGCCAGCAGTTTACCCGGAGGAGGAGACAAGGGAACTTTC. Translated, it gives CASSLPGGGDKGTF.